This record looks at one T cell receptor (beta chain) sequence and its context. This clonotype was found many times. Its antigen remains undetermined. Base quality data are lacking; no much larger clone is found one base away. The data originate from a study of T cell repertoires in cytomegalovirus infection (dated by TCRdb to about 2019). In terms of the full investigation: Donor HLA type was relevant to the analysis, as public TCR beta signatures indicated carriage of CMV infection together with the matching HLA type. Findings and caveats that apply to the study as a whole: In both this cohort and an independent cohort of over 350 donors, the cumulative frequency of public TCR beta family members distinguished carriers of CMV infection plus the relevant HLA type. In the ex vivo response, HLA-C-restricted CMV-specific TCR beta clonotypes were dominant, and in two of eight donors the single most frequent clonotype came from this HLA-C-restricted group.

The CDR3 starts with the cysteine, ends with the phenylalanine, and has 19 residues. Left in the record is the CDR3 DNA by itself, 57 bases read in frame from the first base. V is shortened by 5 bases, J by 2 bases, and the region joining them spans 27 bases. The germline V gene sets CDR1 to SGHTA and CDR2 to FQGNSA. The sample was run on an Illumina HiSeq 1500. TCRdb reran the public reads through fastp at Q25 and MiXCR, keeping productive beta chains. All rows with the same CDR3 protein become a single entry with the most common DNA and genes. The table for this sample lists about 150,000 distinct CDR3 sequences; roughly a quarter of them were counted only once. In total, the top ten clones hold 10% to 11% of the sample.

The sequencing input was PBMCs. The rearranged chain carries TRBV7-2 and TRBJ2-5; TRBD1 might be the D gene, on 6 matching bases. This TCR came from a human donor in good health (CMV status not recorded). Some clones in this sample may be carry-over from other donors' samples. This receptor has the CDR3 CASSRPGGVTRGSQETQYF. The DNA sequence reads TGTGCCAGCAGCCGCCCAGGAGGCGTGACCAGGGGTTCTCAAGAGACCCAGTACTTC.